This entry describes one TCR beta chain. It has no known antigen specificity. No base qualities exist here, and no much larger clone lies one base off it. The CDR3 starts with the cysteine, ends with the phenylalanine, and has 16 residues. Solely the CDR3 DNA is kept, with 48 bases framed from the first base. From a lookup of the germline V gene, CDR1 and CDR2 are SGHDT and YYEEEE. Trimming removed 3 bases from V and 6 bases from J; the gene matches leave 13 bases unexplained. TCRbeta CDR3 regions were amplified from genomic DNA by means of the immunoSEQ Assay, a bias-controlled multiplex PCR. The original pipeline was this. Within the assay, amplification of reference gene primers was used to estimate how many nucleated cells each sample contained. Sequence reads were collapsed and filtered to measure the absolute abundance of every unique TCRbeta CDR3 rearrangement. For each sample, productive Simpson clonality was calculated as the square root of Simpson's diversity index over productive rearrangements. Entries here come from immuneACCESS through TCRdb and include only in-frame sequences with V and J called. Some clones fail to appear in such tables; in the studies checked, an unresolved V gene covers under half of the shortfall, and the cause of the remainder is unknown. For V, J and clone size, that table is used; D and trimming come from the DNA. For this sample there are 150,000 to 200,000 clones; 70% to 90% appear just once. 1.5% to 2% of the sample lies in the top ten.

The source of the sample is a study of blood T cell repertoires in COVID-19 (dated by TCRdb to about 2020). Regarding the study in general: Samples covering the acute and convalescent phases of COVID-19 were provided by collaborators in the United States, Italy and Spain. Sample metadata almost always included a de-identified subject ID, COVID-19 status, age in years and sex. HLA class I and class II types, where available, came from metadata supplied by the sample provider rather than from assay-based typing. The samples were drawn from the first 160 participants of the ongoing ImmuneRACE study and from 1,254 subjects provided by 6 global collaborators. The repertoires were released in a freely available public database meant as a resource for research on the immune response to SARS-CoV-2. The material from the prospective study consisted of cDNA or gDNA derived from T cells, B-cell-depleted T cells, or PBMCs. Deeply sampled blood TCRbeta repertoires from subjects exposed to, actively infected with, or recovered from COVID-19 were included in the dataset. Overall results and qualifications from the work: Clinical and demographic metadata were provided uncurated, with the amount varying by source and participant.

A second Seattle source provided samples from volunteer blood donors who had recovered from COVID-19. Each collaborating institution followed its own protocols to collect whole blood in K2EDTA tubes. For TCRbeta analysis, collaborator samples were shipped as frozen whole blood, as isolated PBMCs, or as DNA extracted from either sample type. The sequenced material came from peripheral blood. The TCR comes from a young man who had recovered from COVID-19. The V and J segments used are TRBV5-6 and TRBJ2-3; TRBD2 matches 7 bases in the middle. The DNA sequence follows: TGTGCCAGCAGCTCGGGGAGGACGGGAGGTCTGGATACGCAGTATTTT. Its translation reads: CASSSGRTGGLDTQYF.